This T cell receptor beta chain was identified in a study of T-cell memory formation after mild COVID-19. The authors produced TCR alpha and TCR beta cDNA libraries with sample barcodes and UMIs by 5'RACE using constant-segment primers. Each CDR3 protein is one row after TCRdb ran MiXCR on the 5' RACE reads. The sample lists under 550,000 distinct CDR3 sequences, under 20% occurring once. V gave up 11 bases and J gave up 13 bases, with 11 bases separating them. The CDR3 is made up of 8 amino acids. Sample: PBMCs or a T cell subset sorted from them (not recorded which). This receptor was taken from a man aged 18 to 29 who had mild COVID-19 (a few samples of this study predate the infection). Cell type and time point are not known. This chain connects TRBV12-3 or TRBV12-4 to TRBJ2-5, with D hard to call. CDR3: CAPRRRYF. The CDR3 nucleotides are TGTGCCCCTCGAAGGAGGTACTTC.